These T cell receptor beta chains were read from a single sample in a study of blood T cells in healthy people across ages. TCRdb re-analysed the 5' RACE reads in MiXCR, keeping a single row per CDR3 protein. The table lists roughly 930,000 distinct CDR3 sequences, around 48% of them singletons. The sample comprised blood. All receptors come from a man aged 30-40 years in good health. Both conserved end residues are part of each CDR3. Fields, in order: CDR3 DNA, CDR3 protein, clone size, J gene, D gene, V gene. The D gene is left open where the match is weak. Not every row has a clone size; where given, it reads once, few, many or a size class.

TGTGCCAGCAGGTATCGACAGGGTGAGTCCTACGAGCAGTACTTC CASRYRQGESYEQYF few TRBJ2-7 TRBD1 TRBV12-3/TRBV12-4
TGTGCCGGCAGCCCAGGGACCTTAAACACTGAAGCTTTCTTT CAGSPGTLNTEAFF NA TRBJ1-1 NA TRBV5-5
TGCGCCAGCAGCCAAGCTCCCCAGGGGGCAGATGAGCAGTTCTTC CASSQAPQGADEQFF NA TRBJ2-1 TRBD1 TRBV4-1
TGCAGCGTTGGGCGACAGGGGAAGTCCTACGAGCAGTACTTC CSVGRQGKSYEQYF NA TRBJ2-7 TRBD1 TRBV29-1
TGTGCCAGCAGTTTAGTAGCAACCGGGGGAGAGCAGTACTTC CASSLVATGGEQYF many TRBJ2-7 NA TRBV28
TGTGCCAGCAGTGGGGGGACTGGCTCCTACAATGAGCAGTTCTTC CASSGGTGSYNEQFF many TRBJ2-1 NA TRBV9
TGTGCCAGCAGCCGACAGAATCTCGGCTACACCTTC CASSRQNLGYTF NA TRBJ1-2 NA TRBV5-8
TGCAGTGCTAGAGATGGGGCTAGCTCGGGAAATGAGCAGTTCTTC CSARDGASSGNEQFF NA TRBJ2-1 NA TRBV20-1
TGTGCCAGCAGTACCGGCGACAGGTTCGGGGAGACCCAGTACTTC CASSTGDRFGETQYF NA TRBJ2-5 NA TRBV28
TGTGCCAGCAGTCGAACGGGGTCCGAGGGCTACACCTTC CASSRTGSEGYTF once TRBJ1-2 NA TRBV12-3/TRBV12-4
TGTGCCATCAGGGACAGCCCGAGCTCACCCCTCCACTTT CAIRDSPSSPLHF NA TRBJ1-6 NA TRBV10-3
TGTGCCAGCAGCTTCTATGTCCTCAGGGATGGATCACCCCTCCACTTT CASSFYVLRDGSPLHF NA TRBJ1-6 NA TRBV7-2
TGTGCCAGCAGCTTCGGGACAGGGAATGATGGCTACACCTTC CASSFGTGNDGYTF NA TRBJ1-2 TRBD1 TRBV7-9
TGTGCCAGCAGCCCCCTCGCAGGGGTTCGCAATCAGCCCCAGCATTTT CASSPLAGVRNQPQHF NA TRBJ1-5 NA TRBV7-2
TGCAGCGCTGGCCGGGACTCCCCATACGAGCAGTACTTC CSAGRDSPYEQYF few TRBJ2-7 NA TRBV29-1
TGTGCCAGCAGCGCTCGAGATAATGAAAAACTGTTTTTT CASSARDNEKLFF few TRBJ1-4 NA TRBV7-9
TGCGCCACCAGCGACAGTCACAATGAGCAGTTCTTC CATSDSHNEQFF NA TRBJ2-1 NA TRBV4-1
TGTGCCAGCAGTTTAAGGTTGACAGGTAATCAGCCCCAGCATTTT CASSLRLTGNQPQHF NA TRBJ1-5 NA TRBV27
TGTGCCAGCAGACCTCGATTAGGGGACAGGGGGACCTATGGCTACACCTTC CASRPRLGDRGTYGYTF NA TRBJ1-2 TRBD1 TRBV6-2/TRBV6-3
TGCGCCAGCAGCCGGGGAGAGACCGGGCATCCGACGATGCAGTACTTC CASSRGETGHPTMQYF NA TRBJ2-7 NA TRBV4-1
TGTGCCAGCAGCTTGTACCGATCTGTTGAGCAGTTCTTC CASSLYRSVEQFF NA TRBJ2-1 NA TRBV5-6
TGTGCCAGCAGTGCCCCTCGAAGGGGTTTAGGAAATGAGCAGTTCTTC CASSAPRRGLGNEQFF NA TRBJ2-1 NA TRBV6-2/TRBV6-3
TGCAGTGCTACAAGGCCGGACAGGGTAAGCGACGAGCAGTACTTC CSATRPDRVSDEQYF NA TRBJ2-7 TRBD1 TRBV20-1
TGCAGTGCTCTACTAGCCAAAAACATTCAGTACTTC CSALLAKNIQYF many TRBJ2-4 NA TRBV20-1
TGTGCCAGCAGCTTCGGCGATAGGCCTGGGGCCAACGTCCTGACTTTC CASSFGDRPGANVLTF NA TRBJ2-6 NA TRBV7-9
TGTGCCACCAGTGACCCACTAGCGGGGGACGACAATGAGCAGTTCTTC CATSDPLAGDDNEQFF once TRBJ2-1 TRBD2 TRBV24-1
TGCGCCAGCAGCTTGGACAGGGGGATCGGGGAGCTGTTTTTT CASSLDRGIGELFF few TRBJ2-2 TRBD1 TRBV5-1
TGCGCCAGCAGCCAAGAGGCGGACTTGGCCTCGGGTGAGCAGTTCTTC CASSQEADLASGEQFF few TRBJ2-1 NA TRBV4-3
TGTGCCAGCAGCCAAGATCTGGACAGGGTCAATGAGCAGTTCTTC CASSQDLDRVNEQFF few TRBJ2-1 TRBD1 TRBV4-2
TGTGCCAGCAGTTTTGTTACAGGGGGCTACGAGCAGTACTTC CASSFVTGGYEQYF few TRBJ2-7 TRBD1 TRBV27
TGTGCCAGCAGTTACTCGAAGGCAGACTATGGCTACACCTTC CASSYSKADYGYTF few TRBJ1-2 NA TRBV6-5